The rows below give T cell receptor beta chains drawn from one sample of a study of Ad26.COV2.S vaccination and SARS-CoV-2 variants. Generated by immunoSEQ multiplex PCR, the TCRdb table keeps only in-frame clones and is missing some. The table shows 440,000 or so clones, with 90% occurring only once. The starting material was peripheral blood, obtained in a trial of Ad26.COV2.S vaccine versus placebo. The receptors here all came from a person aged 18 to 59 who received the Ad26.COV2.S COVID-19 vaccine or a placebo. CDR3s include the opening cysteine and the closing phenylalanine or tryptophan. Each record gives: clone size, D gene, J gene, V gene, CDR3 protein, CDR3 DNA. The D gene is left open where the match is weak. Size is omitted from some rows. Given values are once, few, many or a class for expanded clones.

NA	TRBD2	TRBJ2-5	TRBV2	CASSEAASGIFQYF	TGTGCCAGCAGCGAGGCGGCTAGCGGGATTTTTCAGTACTTC
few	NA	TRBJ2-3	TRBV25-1	CASSARGDTQYF	TGTGCCAGCAGTGCCCGAGGGGATACGCAGTATTTT
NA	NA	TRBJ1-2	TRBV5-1	CASSLEPPGAANYGYTF	TGCGCCAGCAGCTTGGAGCCGCCAGGGGCTGCGAACTATGGCTACACCTTC
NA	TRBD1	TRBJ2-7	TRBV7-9	CASSSAGGDYEQYF	TGTGCCAGCAGCTCAGCAGGGGGAGACTACGAGCAGTACTTC
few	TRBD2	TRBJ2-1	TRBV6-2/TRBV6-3	CASSYSRGLAGLYNEQFF	TGTGCCAGCAGTTACTCCAGGGGACTAGCGGGATTGTACAATGAGCAGTTCTTC
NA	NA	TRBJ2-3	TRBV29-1	CSVGRRRADTQYF	TGCAGCGTTGGGCGGCGGAGGGCGGATACGCAGTATTTT
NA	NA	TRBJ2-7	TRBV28	CASSPRHYEQYF	TGTGCCAGCAGTCCGCGACACTACGAGCAGTACTTC
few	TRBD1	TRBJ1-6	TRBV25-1	CASSFQGQGDSPLHF	TGTGCCAGCAGTTTTCAAGGACAGGGGGATTCACCCCTCCACTTT
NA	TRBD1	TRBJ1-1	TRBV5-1	CASSSDRVGVNTEAFF	TGCGCCAGCAGCTCGGACAGGGTCGGGGTGAACACTGAAGCTTTCTTT
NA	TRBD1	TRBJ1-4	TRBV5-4	CASFRQGAGTNEKLFF	TGTGCCAGCTTCCGACAGGGGGCGGGAACTAATGAAAAACTGTTTTTT
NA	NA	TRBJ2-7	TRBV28	CASSLLAGLSYEQYF	TGTGCCAGCAGTTTATTGGCAGGGCTCTCCTACGAGCAGTACTTC
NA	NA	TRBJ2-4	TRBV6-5	CASSYSRAGSKNIQYF	TGTGCCAGCAGTTACTCGAGAGCGGGTAGCAAAAACATTCAGTACTTC
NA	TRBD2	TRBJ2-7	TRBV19	CASSIGGGAYYEQYF	TGTGCCAGTAGTATCGGGGGAGGGGCCTACTACGAGCAGTACTTC
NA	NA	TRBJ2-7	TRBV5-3	CARSLGGRFNYEQYF	TGTGCCAGAAGCTTGGGCGGCCGCTTCAACTACGAGCAGTACTTC
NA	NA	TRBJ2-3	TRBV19	CASSTKTGFADTQYF	TGTGCCAGTAGTACGAAAACAGGGTTCGCAGATACGCAGTATTTT
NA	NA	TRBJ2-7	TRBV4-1	CASSQGRGTYEQYF	TGCGCCAGCAGCCAAGGAAGAGGGACCTACGAGCAGTACTTC
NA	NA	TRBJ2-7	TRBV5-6	CASSLWGDSYEQYF	TGTGCCAGCAGCCTCTGGGGGGACTCCTACGAGCAGTACTTC
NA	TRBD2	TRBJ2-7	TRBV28	CASSSPSSGAPYEQYF	TGTGCCAGCAGTTCTCCGTCTAGCGGGGCCCCCTACGAGCAGTACTTC
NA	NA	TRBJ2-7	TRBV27	CASSLTDSLEQYF	TGTGCCAGCAGTTTGACGGACAGTCTCGAGCAGTACTTC
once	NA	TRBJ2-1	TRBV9	CASSREFAGDEQFF	TGTGCCAGCAGCCGGGAGTTCGCTGGGGATGAGCAGTTCTTC
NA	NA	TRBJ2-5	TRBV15	CATSRVQIQETQYF	TGTGCCACCAGCAGAGTTCAGATCCAAGAGACCCAGTACTTC
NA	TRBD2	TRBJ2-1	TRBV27	CASRRGLAGTNEQFF	TGTGCCAGCAGGAGGGGACTAGCGGGAACCAATGAGCAGTTCTTC
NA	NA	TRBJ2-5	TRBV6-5	CASREVVQETQYF	TGTGCCAGCAGAGAGGTAGTCCAAGAGACCCAGTACTTC
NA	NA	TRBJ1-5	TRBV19	CASSLDGSYSNQPQHF	TGTGCCAGTAGTTTGGACGGATCATATAGCAATCAGCCCCAGCATTTT
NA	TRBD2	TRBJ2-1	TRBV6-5	CASLVAGGRNEQFF	TGTGCCAGCCTCGTAGCGGGAGGGCGCAATGAGCAGTTCTTC
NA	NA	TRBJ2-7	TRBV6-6	CASSPGGREQYF	TGTGCCAGCAGCCCCGGAGGGCGCGAGCAGTACTTC
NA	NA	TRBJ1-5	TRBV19	CASSIGRTGQPQHF	TGTGCCAGTAGTATAGGCAGAACGGGTCAGCCCCAGCATTTT
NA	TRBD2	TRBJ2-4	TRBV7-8	CASSPPGLAGPRDIQYF	TGTGCCAGCAGCCCTCCGGGACTAGCGGGCCCCAGGGACATTCAGTACTTC
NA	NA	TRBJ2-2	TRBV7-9	CASSLKGHTGELFF	TGTGCCAGCAGCTTAAAGGGGCACACCGGGGAGCTGTTTTTT
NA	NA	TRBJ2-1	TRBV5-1	CASSLGLTNEQFF	TGCGCCAGCAGCTTGGGGCTAACGAATGAGCAGTTCTTC
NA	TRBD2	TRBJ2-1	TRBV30	CAWSPGGTSGLAYNEQFF	TGTGCCTGGAGTCCCGGAGGGACTAGCGGTCTAGCCTACAATGAGCAGTTCTTC
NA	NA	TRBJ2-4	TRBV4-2	CASPRDTENIQYF	TGTGCCAGCCCCCGGGACACCGAAAACATTCAGTACTTC
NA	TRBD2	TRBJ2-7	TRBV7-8	CASSLGLGTSGRVKYEQYF	TGTGCCAGCAGCTTAGGATTGGGGACTAGCGGGAGGGTTAAATACGAGCAGTACTTC